The 3 T cell receptor beta chains given below trace back to one sample, sequenced in a study of blood T cell repertoires in COVID-19 (dated by TCRdb to 2020 to 2022). Receptor amplification or capture employed the immunoSEQ multiplex PCR assay. The table comes from immuneACCESS by way of TCRdb, which keeps in-frame sequences with V and J called. Part of the clones is missing from these tables; in studies checked, under half for an unresolved V gene and the rest for unknown reasons. The sample table records 140,000 or so clones; 80% to 90% of these occur just once. The ten largest clones represent roughly 8% of the sample. The sequencing input was peripheral blood. The receptor set was obtained from a woman aged 45-65 years with active or convalescent COVID-19.

The rearrangement joins TRBV7-2 to TRBJ1-1; 9 bases map to TRBD1. CDR1 and CDR2 (germline): SGHTA, FQGNSA. The CDR3 totals 15 residues. J gave up 9 bases and V 3 bases, and 11 bases lay outside the gene matches. The CDR3 bases are TGTGCCAGCAGCTTTGTACAGGGGGCGATTCTGCAAGCTTTCTTT. Protein: CASSFVQGAILQAFF. The complete variable domain, with remaining parts taken from reference TRBV7-2 and TRBJ1-1, reads GAGVSQSPSNKVTEKGKDVELRCDPISGHTALYWYRQSLGQGLEFLIYFQGNSAPDKSGLPSDRFSAERTGGSVSTLTIQRTQQEDSAVYLCASSFVQGAILQAFFGQGTRLTVV.

Concerning this clone: Other DNA sequences within the sample encode an identical CDR3. The chain joins TRBV7-2 to TRBJ1-1; perhaps TRBD1 as D (6 bases). Germline V gene data show CDR1 as SGHTA and CDR2 as FQGNSA. The CDR3 loop spans 14 amino acids. Trimming cost V 2 bases and J 2 bases, with 9 bases left between them. The CDR3 sequence: CASSLQGGNTEAFF. The CDR3 DNA reads TGTGCCAGCAGCTTACAAGGGGGAAACACTGAAGCTTTCTTT.

A single count supports this clone. The chain joins TRBV28 to TRBJ2-1; D may be TRBD1 (6 bases). The CDR3 is 15 amino acids. V was cut by 6 bases and J by 4 bases, with 16 bases left in between. Germline CDR1 MDHEN, CDR2 SYDVKM. DNA for the CDR3: TGTGCCAGCAGGACCGGACAGACCCTGTACAATGAGCAGTTCTTC. Protein product: CASRTGQTLYNEQFF. The full variable domain, completed using reference TRBV28 and TRBJ2-1, is DVKVTQSSRYLVKRTGEKVFLECVQDMDHENMFWYRQDPGLGLRLIYFSYDVKMKEKGDIPEGYSVSREKKERFSLILESASTNQTSMYLCASRTGQTLYNEQFFGPGTRLTVL.